The clone carrying this T cell receptor beta chain occurred a few times. The antigen is unknown. This specimen belongs to a study of beta chain features in type 1 diabetes. General study results and limits: Significant though moderate, a shortening of TCRB CDR3s appeared in all four CD4+ subsets of Type 1 diabetes patients.

The sequenced template was cDNA made from the entire isolated RNA. This table comes from immunoSEQ multiplex PCR, and its TCRdb copy is limited to in-frame clones, with some not included. The table lists 550,000 to 850,000 clones, around 15% of them singletons. Sequences were obtained from naive CD4+ T cells from blood. The receptor was derived from a man younger than 35 with type 1 diabetes.

The DNA for the CDR3 is TGTGCCACCAGCAGATACTCCCCCATGAAGCAGAACACAGATACGCAGTATTTT. Its translation: CATSRYSPMKQNTDTQYF. This sequence joins TRBV15 and TRBJ2-3; D unclear. Germline values: CDR1 LNHNV, CDR2 YYDKDF (reference sequence). Trimming cost V 2 bases and J 2 bases, with 20 bases left between them. CDR3 size: 18 residues.